This TCR beta chain derives from a study of T-cell reconstitution after alpha-beta-depleted transplantation in children. Unique molecular identifiers were used in preparing the TCRbeta library. TCRdb ran MiXCR on the PCR reads and lists one entry per CDR3 protein. The sample shows 480,000 or so distinct CDR3 sequences, approximately 10% of them seen only once. This clonotype was seen at least ten times. This CDR3 has 16 amino acids. V dropped 0 bases and J dropped 4 bases, with 12 bases sitting between them. CDR1 is SGHTA and CDR2 is FQGNSA in the germline V gene. The gene calls are TRBV7-2 and TRBJ2-2; D tentatively reads TRBD1 or TRBD2 (5 bases each). The clonotype comes from a child aged 2-15 years with inherited bone marrow failure, due to receive a stem cell transplant. The sample in question was PBMCs, obtained before TCRalphabeta/CD19-depleted stem cell transplant. The CDR3 DNA is TGTGCCAGCAGCTTAGCGCCGGGACCAATCACCGGGGAGCTGTTTTTT. Residues: CASSLAPGPITGELFF.